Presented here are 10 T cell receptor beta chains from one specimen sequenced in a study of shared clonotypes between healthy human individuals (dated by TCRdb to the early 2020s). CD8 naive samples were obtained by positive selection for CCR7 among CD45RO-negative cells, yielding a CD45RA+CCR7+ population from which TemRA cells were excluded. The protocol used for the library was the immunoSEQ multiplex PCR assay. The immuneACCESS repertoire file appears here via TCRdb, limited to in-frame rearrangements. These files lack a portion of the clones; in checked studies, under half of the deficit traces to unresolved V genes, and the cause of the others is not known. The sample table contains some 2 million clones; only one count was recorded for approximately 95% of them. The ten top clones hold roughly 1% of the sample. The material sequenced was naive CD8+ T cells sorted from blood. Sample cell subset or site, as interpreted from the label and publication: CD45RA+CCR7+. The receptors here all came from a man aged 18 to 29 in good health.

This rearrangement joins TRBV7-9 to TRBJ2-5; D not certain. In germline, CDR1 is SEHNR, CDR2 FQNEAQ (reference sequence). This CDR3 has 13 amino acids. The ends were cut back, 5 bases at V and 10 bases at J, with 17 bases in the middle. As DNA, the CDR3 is TGTGCCAGCAGCACCGACACCCGTTTAGGCCAGTACTTC. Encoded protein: CASSTDTRLGQYF.

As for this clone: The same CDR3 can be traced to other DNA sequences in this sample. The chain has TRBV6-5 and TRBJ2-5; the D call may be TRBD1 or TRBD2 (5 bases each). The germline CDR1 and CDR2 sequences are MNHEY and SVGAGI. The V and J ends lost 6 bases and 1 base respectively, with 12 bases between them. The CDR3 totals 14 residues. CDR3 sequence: CASSLAGGQETQYF. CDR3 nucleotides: TGTGCCAGCAGCCTAGCTGGGGGCCAAGAGACCCAGTACTTC.

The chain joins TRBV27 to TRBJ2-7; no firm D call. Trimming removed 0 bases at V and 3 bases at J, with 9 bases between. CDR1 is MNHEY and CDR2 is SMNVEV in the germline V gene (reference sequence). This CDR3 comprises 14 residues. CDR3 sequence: CASSLSPLGYEQYF. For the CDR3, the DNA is TGTGCCAGCAGTTTATCACCCCTGGGCTACGAGCAGTACTTC.

The CDR3 reads CASSSSGTPNEKLFF. CDR3 bases: TGTGCCAGCAGTTCCTCCGGGACACCGAATGAAAAACTGTTTTTT. This chain joins TRBV27 and TRBJ1-4, with D possibly being TRBD1 (6 bases). Deletions cut 4 bases from V and 5 bases from J, with 14 bases between. The germline V gene encodes CDR1 MNHEY and CDR2 SMNVEV (reference sequence). The CDR3 has 15 amino acids.

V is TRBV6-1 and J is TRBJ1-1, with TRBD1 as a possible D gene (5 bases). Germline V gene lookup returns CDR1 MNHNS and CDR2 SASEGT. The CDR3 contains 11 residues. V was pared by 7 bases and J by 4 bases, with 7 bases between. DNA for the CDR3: TGTGCCAGCAACACAGGCACTGAAGCTTTCTTT. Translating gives CASNTGTEAFF.

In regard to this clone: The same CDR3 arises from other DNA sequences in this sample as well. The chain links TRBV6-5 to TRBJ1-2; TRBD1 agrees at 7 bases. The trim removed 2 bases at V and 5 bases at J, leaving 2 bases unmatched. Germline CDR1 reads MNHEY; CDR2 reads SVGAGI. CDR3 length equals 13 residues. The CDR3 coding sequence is TGTGCCAGCAGTTACGAGGGGGCGTATGGCTACACCTTC. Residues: CASSYEGAYGYTF.

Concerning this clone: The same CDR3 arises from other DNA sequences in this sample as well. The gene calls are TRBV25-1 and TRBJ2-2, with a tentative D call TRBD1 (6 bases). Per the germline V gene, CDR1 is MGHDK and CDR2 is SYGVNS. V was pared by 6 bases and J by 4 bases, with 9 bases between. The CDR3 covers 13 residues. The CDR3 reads CASRQGSTGELFF. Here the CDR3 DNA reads TGTGCCAGCAGACAGGGTAGCACCGGGGAGCTGTTTTTT. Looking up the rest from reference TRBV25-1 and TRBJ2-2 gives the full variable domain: EADIYQTPRYLVIGTGKKITLECSQTMGHDKMYWYQQDPGMELHLIHYSYGVNSTEKGDLSSESTVSRIRTEHFPLTLESARPSHTSQYLCASRQGSTGELFFGEGSRLTVL.

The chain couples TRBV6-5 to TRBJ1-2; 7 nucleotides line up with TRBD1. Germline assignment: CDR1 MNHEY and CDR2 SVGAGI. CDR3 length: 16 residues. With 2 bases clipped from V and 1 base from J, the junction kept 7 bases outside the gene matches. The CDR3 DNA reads TGTGCCAGCAGTTACGGGACAGCGAGGGGTAACTATGGCTACACCTTC. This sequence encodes CASSYGTARGNYGYTF.

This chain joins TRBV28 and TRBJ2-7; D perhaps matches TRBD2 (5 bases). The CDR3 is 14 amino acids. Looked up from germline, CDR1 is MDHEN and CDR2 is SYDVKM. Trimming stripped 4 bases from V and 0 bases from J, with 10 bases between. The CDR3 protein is CASSYAGVSYEQYF. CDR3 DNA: TGTGCCAGCAGTTATGCCGGGGTCTCCTACGAGCAGTACTTC.

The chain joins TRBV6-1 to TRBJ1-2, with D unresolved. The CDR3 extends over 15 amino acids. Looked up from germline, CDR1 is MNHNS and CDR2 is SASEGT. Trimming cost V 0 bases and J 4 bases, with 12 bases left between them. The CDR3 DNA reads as TGTGCCAGCAGTGAAGCAACAGCCTTGGTCTATGGCTACACCTTC. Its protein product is CASSEATALVYGYTF.